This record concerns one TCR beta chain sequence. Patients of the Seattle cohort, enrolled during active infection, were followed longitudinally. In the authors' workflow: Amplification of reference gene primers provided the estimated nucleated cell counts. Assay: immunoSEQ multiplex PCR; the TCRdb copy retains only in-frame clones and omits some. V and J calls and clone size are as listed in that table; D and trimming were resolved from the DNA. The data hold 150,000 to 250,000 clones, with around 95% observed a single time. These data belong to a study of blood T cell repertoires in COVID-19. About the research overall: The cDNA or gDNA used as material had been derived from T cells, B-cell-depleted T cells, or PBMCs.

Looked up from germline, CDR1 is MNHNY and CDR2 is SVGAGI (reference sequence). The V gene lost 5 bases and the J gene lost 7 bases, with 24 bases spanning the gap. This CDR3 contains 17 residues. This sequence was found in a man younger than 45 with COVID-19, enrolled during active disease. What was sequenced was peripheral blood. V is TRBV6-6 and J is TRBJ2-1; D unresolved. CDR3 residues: CASSPLGGQARGNEQFF. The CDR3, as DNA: TGTGCCAGCAGTCCCCTGGGTGGGCAGGCCCGTGGTAATGAGCAGTTCTTC.